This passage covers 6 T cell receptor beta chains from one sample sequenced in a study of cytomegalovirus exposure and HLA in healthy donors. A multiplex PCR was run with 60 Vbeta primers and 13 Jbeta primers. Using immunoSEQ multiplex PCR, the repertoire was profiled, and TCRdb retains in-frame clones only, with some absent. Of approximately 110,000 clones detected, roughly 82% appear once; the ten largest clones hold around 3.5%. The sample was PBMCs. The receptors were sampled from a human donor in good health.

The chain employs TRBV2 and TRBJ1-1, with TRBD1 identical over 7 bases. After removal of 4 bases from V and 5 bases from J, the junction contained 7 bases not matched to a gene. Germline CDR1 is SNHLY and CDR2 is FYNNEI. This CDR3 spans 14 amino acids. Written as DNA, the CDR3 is TGTGCCAGCAGTGGACAGGGAAAAGGTACTGAAGCTTTCTTT. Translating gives CASSGQGKGTEAFF.

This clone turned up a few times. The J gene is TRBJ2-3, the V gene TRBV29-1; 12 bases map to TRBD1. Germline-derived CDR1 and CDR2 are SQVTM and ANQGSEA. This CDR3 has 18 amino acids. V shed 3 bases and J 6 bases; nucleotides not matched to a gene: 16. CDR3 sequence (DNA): TGCAGCGTTGACGGGACAGGGGGCCACGGCGGCGCCGTGGATACGCAGTATTTT. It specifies CSVDGTGGHGGAVDTQYF.

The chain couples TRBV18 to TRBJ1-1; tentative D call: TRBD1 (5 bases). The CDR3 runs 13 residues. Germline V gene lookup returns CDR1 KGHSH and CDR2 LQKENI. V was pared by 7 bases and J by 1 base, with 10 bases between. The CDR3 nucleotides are TGTGCCAGCTTACAGGACAAGAACACTGAAGCTTTCTTT. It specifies CASLQDKNTEAFF.

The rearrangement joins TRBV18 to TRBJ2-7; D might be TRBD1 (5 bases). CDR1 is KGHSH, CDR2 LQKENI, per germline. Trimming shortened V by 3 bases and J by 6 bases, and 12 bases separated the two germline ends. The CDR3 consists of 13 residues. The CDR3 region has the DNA TGTGCCAGCTCACCGGGCGGTAGGGGCGAGCAGTACTTC. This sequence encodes CASSPGGRGEQYF.

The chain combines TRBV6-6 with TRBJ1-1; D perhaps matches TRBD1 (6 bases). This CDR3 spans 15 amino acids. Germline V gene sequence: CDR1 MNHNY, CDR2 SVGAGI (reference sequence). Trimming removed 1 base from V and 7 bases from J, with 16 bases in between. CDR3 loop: CASSYLRGASGEAFF. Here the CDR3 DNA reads TGTGCCAGCAGTTACTTACGGGGGGCGTCAGGTGAAGCTTTCTTT.

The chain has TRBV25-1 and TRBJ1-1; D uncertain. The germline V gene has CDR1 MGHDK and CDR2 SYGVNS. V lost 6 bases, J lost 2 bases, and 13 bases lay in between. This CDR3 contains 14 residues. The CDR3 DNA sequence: TGTGCCAGCAGGGATCCTAGGTCTAACACTGAAGCTTTCTTT. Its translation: CASRDPRSNTEAFF.